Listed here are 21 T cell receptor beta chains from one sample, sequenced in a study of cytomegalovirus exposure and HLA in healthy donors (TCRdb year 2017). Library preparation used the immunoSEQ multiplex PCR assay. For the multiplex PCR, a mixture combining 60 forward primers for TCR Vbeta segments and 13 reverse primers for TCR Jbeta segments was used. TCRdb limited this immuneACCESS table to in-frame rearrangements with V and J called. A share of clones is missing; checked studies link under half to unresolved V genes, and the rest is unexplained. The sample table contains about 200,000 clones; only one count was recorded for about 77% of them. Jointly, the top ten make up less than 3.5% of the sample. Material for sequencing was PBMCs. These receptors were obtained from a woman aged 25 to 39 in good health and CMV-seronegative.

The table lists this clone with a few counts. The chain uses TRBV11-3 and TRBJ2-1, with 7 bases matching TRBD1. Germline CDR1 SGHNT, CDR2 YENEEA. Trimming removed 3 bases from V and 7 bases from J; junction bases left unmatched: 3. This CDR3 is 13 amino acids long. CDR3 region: CASSLGQWNEQFF. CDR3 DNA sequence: TGTGCCAGCAGCTTGGGACAGTGGAATGAGCAGTTCTTC.

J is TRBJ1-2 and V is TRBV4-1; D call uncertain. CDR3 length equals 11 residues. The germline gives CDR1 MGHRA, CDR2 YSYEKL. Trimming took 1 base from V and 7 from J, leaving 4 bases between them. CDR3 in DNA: TGCGCCAGCAGCCAAGCCCGTGGCTACACCTTC. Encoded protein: CASSQARGYTF.

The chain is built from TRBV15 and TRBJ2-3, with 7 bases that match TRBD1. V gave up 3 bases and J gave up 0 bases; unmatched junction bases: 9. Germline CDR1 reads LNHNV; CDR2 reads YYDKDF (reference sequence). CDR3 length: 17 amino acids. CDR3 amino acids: CATSRTNRGPSTDTQYF. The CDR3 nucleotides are TGTGCCACCAGCAGGACCAACAGGGGACCCAGCACAGATACGCAGTATTTT. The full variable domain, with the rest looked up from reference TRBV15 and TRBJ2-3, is DAMVIQNPRYQVTQFGKPVTLSCSQTLNHNVMYWYQQKSSQAPKLLFHYYDKDFNNEADTPDNFQSRRPNTSFCFLDIRSPGLGDTAMYLCATSRTNRGPSTDTQYFGPGTRLTVL.

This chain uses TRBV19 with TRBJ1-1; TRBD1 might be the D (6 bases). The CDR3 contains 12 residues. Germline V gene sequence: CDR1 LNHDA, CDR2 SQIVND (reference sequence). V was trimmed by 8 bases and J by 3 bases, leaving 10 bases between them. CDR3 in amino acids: CASSGVYTEAFF. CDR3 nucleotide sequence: TGTGCCAGTTCAGGGGTTTACACTGAAGCTTTCTTT.

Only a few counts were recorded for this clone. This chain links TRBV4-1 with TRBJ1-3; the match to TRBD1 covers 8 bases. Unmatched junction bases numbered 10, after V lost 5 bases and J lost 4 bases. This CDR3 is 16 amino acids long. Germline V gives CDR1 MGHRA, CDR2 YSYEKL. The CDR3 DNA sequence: TGCGCCAGCAGCTCCCGTGGACAGGGACGGGGAAACACCATATATTTT. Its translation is CASSSRGQGRGNTIYF.

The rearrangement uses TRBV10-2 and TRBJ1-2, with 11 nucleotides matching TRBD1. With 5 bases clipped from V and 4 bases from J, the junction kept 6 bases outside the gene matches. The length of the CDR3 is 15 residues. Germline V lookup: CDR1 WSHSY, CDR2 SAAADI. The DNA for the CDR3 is TGCGCCAGCAGTCCCGGGACAGGGGGTAGCTATGGCTACACCTTC. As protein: CASSPGTGGSYGYTF.

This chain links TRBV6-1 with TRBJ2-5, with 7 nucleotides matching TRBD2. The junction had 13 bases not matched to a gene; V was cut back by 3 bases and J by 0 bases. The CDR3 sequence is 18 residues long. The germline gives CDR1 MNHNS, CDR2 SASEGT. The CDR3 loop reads CASSDPLSSGAYQETQYF. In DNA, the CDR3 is TGTGCCAGCAGTGATCCCCTTTCAAGCGGGGCGTACCAAGAGACCCAGTACTTC.

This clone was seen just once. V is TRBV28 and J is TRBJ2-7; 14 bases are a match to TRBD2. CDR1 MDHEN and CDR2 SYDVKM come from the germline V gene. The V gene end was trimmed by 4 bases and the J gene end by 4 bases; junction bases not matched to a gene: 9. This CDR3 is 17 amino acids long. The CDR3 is CASSSPGLAGEWYEQYF. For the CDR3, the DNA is TGTGCCAGCAGTTCACCGGGACTAGCGGGAGAGTGGTACGAGCAGTACTTC.

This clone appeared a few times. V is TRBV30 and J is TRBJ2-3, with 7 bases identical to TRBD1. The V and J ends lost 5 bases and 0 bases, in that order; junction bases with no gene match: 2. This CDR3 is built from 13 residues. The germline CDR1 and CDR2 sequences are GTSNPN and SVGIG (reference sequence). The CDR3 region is CAWDRDSTDTQYF. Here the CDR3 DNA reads TGTGCCTGGGACAGGGACAGCACAGATACGCAGTATTTT.

The CDR3 protein is CASSQGVTSGFTDTQYF. The CDR3 DNA reads TGCGCCAGCAGCCAAGGGGTGACTAGCGGGTTCACAGATACGCAGTATTTT. V and J are TRBV4-1 and TRBJ2-3; 10 bases fit TRBD2. The CDR3 contains 17 residues. Germline V CDR1 and CDR2: MGHRA, YSYEKL. V gave up 1 base and J gave up 2 bases; unmatched junction bases: 6.

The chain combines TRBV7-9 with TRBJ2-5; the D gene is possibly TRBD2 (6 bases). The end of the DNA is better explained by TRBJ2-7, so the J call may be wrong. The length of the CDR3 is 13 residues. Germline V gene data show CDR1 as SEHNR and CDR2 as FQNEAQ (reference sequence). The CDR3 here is CASSLGGGNEQYF. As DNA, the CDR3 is TGTGCCAGCAGCCTCGGTGGGGGGAACGAGCAGTACTTC.

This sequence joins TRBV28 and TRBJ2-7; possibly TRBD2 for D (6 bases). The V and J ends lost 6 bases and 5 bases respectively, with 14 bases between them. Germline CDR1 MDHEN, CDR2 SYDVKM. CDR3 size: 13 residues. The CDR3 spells CASSRSGGNEQYF. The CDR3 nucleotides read TGTGCCAGCAGCCGATCCGGGGGTAACGAGCAGTACTTC.

Written as DNA, the CDR3 is TGTGCCAGCAGTTACTCAACCGATGACAGGGATGGCTACACCTTC. The encoded protein is CASSYSTDDRDGYTF. The chain is built from TRBV6-5 and TRBJ1-2, with TRBD1 matching 7 bases. Germline assignment: CDR1 MNHEY and CDR2 SVGAGI. The CDR3 covers 15 residues. V shed 0 bases, J shed 6 bases, and the junction held 7 bases outside the gene matches.

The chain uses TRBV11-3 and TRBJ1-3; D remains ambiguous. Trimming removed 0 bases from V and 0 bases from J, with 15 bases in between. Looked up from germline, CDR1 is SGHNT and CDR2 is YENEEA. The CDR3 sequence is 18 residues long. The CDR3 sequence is CASSLDPDDFGSGNTIYF. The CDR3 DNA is TGTGCCAGCAGCTTAGACCCTGACGACTTTGGCTCTGGAAACACCATATATTTT.

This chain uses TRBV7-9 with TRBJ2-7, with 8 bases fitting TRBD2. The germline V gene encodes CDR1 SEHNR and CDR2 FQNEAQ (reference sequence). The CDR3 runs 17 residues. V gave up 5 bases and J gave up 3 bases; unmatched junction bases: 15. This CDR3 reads CASSGSPGGGPFYEQYF. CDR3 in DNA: TGTGCCAGCAGCGGGAGCCCGGGGGGGGGCCCCTTCTACGAGCAGTACTTC.

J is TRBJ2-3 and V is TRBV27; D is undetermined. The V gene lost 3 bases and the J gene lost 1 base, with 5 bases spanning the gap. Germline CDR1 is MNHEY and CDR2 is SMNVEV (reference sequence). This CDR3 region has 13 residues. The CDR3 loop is CASSFVGTDTQYF. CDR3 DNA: TGTGCCAGCAGTTTCGTTGGCACAGATACGCAGTATTTT.

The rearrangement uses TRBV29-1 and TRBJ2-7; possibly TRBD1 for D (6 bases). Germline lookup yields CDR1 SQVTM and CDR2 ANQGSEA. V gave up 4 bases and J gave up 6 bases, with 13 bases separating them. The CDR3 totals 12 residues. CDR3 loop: CSVGQTGSEQYF. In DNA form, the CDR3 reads TGCAGCGTTGGGCAAACAGGGAGCGAGCAGTACTTC.

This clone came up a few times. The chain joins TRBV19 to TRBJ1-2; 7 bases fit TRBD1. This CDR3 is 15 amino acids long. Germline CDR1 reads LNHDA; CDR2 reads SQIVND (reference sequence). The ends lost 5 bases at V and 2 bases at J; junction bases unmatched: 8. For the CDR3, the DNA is TGTGCCAGTAGTTTTTGGCCAGGGGGGAACTATGGCTACACCTTC. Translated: CASSFWPGGNYGYTF. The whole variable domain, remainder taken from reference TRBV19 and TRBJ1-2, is DGGITQSPKYLFRKEGQNVTLSCEQNLNHDAMYWYRQDPGQGLRLIYYSQIVNDFQKGDIAEGYSVSREKKESFPLTVTSAQKNPTAFYLCASSFWPGGNYGYTFGSGTRLTVV.

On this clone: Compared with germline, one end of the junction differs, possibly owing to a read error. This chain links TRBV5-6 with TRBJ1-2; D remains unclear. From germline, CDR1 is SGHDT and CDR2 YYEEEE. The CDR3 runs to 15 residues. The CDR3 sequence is CASSLGVLANYGYPF. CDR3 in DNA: TGTGCCAGCAGTCTCGGGGTGTTAGCTAACTATGGCTACCCCTTC.

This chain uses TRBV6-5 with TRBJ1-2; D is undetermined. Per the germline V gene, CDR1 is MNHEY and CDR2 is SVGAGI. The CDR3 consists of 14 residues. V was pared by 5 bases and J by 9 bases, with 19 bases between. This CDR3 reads CASSDGRLLWSYTF. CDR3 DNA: TGTGCCAGCAGTGACGGCAGGCTTCTATGGAGCTACACCTTC.

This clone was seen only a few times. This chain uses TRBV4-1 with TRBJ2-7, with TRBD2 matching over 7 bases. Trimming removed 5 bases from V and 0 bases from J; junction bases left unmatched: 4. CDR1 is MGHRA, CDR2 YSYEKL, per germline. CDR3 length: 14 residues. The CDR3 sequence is CASSGRESSYEQYF. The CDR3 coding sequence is TGCGCCAGCAGCGGGCGGGAGAGCTCCTACGAGCAGTACTTC.